This T cell receptor (beta chain) was identified in a study of shared clonotypes between healthy human individuals. General study findings and limits: Sharing across four donors was highest in naive CD4 (approximately 5%) and lowest in memory CD8 (approximately 0.4%). Exclusively blood specimens were collected; tissue repertoires likely differ. Generally, naive subsets came out with larger estimated richness than memory subsets.

The method was immunoSEQ multiplex PCR; TCRdb's version includes in-frame clones alone and lacks a portion of them. This table holds about 1.5 million clones, roughly 95% found once. For this clone: What it binds is unknown.

Sequences were obtained from naive CD4+ T cells sorted from blood. Subset specified: CD45RA+ positively selected. The sequence was collected from a man aged 30-40 years in good health.

CDR3 coding DNA: TGTGCCAGCAGTTACCGGGCCAGAGACTACGAGCAGTACTTC. This translates into CASSYRARDYEQYF. This chain links TRBV6-5 with TRBJ2-7; D ambiguous. This CDR3 region has 14 residues. Germline V gene data show CDR1 as MNHEY and CDR2 as SVGAGI. V was shortened by 2 bases and J by 3 bases, with 11 bases between the two germline ends.